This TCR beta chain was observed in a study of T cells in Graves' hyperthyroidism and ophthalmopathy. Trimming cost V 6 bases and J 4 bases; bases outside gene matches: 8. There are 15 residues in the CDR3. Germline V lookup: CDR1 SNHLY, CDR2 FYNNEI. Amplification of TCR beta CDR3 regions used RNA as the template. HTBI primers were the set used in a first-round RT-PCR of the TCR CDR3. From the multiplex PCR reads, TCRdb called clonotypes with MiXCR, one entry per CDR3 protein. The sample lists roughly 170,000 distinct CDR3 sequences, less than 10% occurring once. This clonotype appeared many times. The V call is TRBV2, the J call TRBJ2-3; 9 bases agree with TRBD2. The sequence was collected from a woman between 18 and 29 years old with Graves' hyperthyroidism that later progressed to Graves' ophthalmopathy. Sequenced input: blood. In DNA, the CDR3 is TGTGCCAGCAGGGAATCTAGCGGGACTGCAGATACGCAGTATTTT. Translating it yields CASRESSGTADTQYF.